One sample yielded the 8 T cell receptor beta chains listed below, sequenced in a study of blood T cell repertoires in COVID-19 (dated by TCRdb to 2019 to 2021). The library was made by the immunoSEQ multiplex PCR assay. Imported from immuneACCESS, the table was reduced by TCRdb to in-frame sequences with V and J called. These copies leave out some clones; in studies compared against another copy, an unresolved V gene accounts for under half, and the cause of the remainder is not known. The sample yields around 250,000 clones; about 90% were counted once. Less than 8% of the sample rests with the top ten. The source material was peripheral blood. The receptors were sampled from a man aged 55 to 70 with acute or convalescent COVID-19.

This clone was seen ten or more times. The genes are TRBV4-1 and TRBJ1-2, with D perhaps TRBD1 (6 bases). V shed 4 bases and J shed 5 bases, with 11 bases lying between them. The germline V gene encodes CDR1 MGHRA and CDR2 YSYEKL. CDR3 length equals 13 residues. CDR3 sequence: CASSPDRLYGYTF. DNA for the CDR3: TGCGCCAGCAGCCCGGACAGATTATATGGCTACACCTTC.

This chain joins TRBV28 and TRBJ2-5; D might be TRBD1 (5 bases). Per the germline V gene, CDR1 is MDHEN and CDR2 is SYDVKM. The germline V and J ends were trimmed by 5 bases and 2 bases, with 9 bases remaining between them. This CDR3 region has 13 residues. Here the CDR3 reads CASSRPGQETQYF. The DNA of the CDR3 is TGTGCCAGCAGTCGGCCAGGGCAAGAGACCCAGTACTTC.

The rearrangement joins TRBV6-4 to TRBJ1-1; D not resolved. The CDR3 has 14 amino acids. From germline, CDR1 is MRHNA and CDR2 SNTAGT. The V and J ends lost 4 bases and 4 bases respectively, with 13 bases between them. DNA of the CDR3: TGTGCCAGCAGTGCCGACTGGGGAGGCACTGAAGCTTTCTTT. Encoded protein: CASSADWGGTEAFF.

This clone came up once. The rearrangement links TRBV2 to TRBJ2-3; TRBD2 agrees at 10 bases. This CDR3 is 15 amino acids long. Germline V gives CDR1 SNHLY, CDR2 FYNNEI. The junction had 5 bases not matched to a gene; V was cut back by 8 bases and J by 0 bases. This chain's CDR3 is CASYGAGGSTDTQYF. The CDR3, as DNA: TGTGCCAGCTATGGAGCGGGAGGGAGCACAGATACGCAGTATTTT.

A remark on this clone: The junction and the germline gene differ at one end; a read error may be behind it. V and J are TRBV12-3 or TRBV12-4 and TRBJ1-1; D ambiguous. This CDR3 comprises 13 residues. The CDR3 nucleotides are TGTGCCAGCAGCTTAGAAGCGAACACTGAAGCTTTCTTT. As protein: CASSLEANTEAFF.

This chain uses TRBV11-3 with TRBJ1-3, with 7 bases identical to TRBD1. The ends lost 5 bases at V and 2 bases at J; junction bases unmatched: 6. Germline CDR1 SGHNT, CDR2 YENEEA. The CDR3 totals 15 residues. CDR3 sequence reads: CASSPRGTAGNTIYF. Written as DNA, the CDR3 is TGTGCCAGCAGCCCTAGGGGGACAGCTGGAAACACCATATATTTT.

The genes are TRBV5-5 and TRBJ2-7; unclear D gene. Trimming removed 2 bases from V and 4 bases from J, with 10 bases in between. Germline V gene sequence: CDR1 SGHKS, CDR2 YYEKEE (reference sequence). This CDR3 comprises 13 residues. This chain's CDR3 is CASSFPLSYEQYF. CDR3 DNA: TGTGCCAGCAGCTTCCCTCTCTCGTACGAGCAGTACTTC.

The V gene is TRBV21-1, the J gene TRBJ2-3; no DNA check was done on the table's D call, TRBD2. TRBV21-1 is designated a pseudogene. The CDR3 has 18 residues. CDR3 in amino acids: CASSMGLAGVLGSITQYF. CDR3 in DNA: TGTGCCAGCAGCATGGGACTAGCGGGAGTTTTGGGCTCGATCACGCAGTATTTT.